The T cell receptor beta chain under discussion was sequenced for a study of cytomegalovirus exposure and HLA in healthy donors. Background on the study: When 350 to 400 donors were genotyped, roughly 82% of them were found to fall in the Caucasian-associated ancestry cluster.

Looked up from germline, CDR1 is MDHEN and CDR2 is SYDVKM. The CDR3 is made up of 15 amino acids. Trimming removed 6 bases from V and 3 bases from J; junction bases left unmatched: 9. Overall study results and limits: Analyses of presence and absence presupposed an approximately uniform sequencing depth across donors. Both high specificity and high sensitivity reportedly marked the classifier's diagnosis of cytomegalovirus status.

This PCR relied on a set of 60 Vbeta primers and 13 Jbeta primers. The method was immunoSEQ multiplex PCR; TCRdb's version includes in-frame clones alone and lacks a portion of them. The repertoire holds about 130,000 clones, with roughly 85% as singletons. Turning to this clone: Its antigen is not known.

Sequencing was performed on PBMCs. This receptor was obtained from a woman aged 40 to 55 in good health and CMV-seropositive. This chain uses TRBV28 with TRBJ2-5, with TRBD2 matching 8 bases. CDR3 sequence (DNA): TGTGCCAGCAGGCCGGGAGGGCCGATAGAAGAGACCCAGTACTTC. Translating gives CASRPGGPIEETQYF.